The 12 T cell receptor beta chains below come from one sample, sequenced in a study of spatial heterogeneity in lung cancer. Overall study findings and caveats: Counts of expanded intratumoral alpha and beta TCRs tracked tumor mutation counts.

Time point of the sample: sample taken at primary tumor resection. Which antigens these TCRs recognize remains unknown. TCRdb re-called the 5' RACE reads through MiXCR, storing one row per CDR3 protein. The data show fewer than 3,500 distinct CDR3 sequences, with 11% seen just once and 8% held by the top ten. The source was lung tumor tissue, collected at surgery. These receptors were collected from a female donor with early-stage non-small cell lung cancer.

This clonotype was detected only a few times. The chain carries TRBV7-2 and TRBJ2-3; TRBD2 matches at 11 bases. Germline trimming cut 1 base from V and 0 bases from J; bases unmatched to any gene: 6. Germline CDR1 reads SGHTA; CDR2 reads FQGNSA. This CDR3 is 18 amino acids long. The DNA for the CDR3 is TGTGCCAGCAGCTTAGAGCTAGCGGGAGGTTACAGCACAGATACGCAGTATTTT. It is translated as CASSLELAGGYSTDTQYF.

By proportion, this clonotype is medium-sized. The J gene is TRBJ2-1, the V gene TRBV30; D unresolved. V lost 0 bases to trimming and J lost 6 bases, with 12 bases between them. There are 14 residues in the CDR3. Germline CDR1 and CDR2: GTSNPN and SVGIG (reference sequence). CDR3 in amino acids: CAWSVGLVGNEQFF. CDR3 sequence (DNA): TGTGCCTGGAGTGTCGGCCTGGTGGGCAATGAGCAGTTCTTC.

This clonotype was counted only a few times. The J gene is TRBJ2-7, the V gene TRBV28; D perhaps matches TRBD1 (6 bases). CDR1 and CDR2 from the germline V gene are MDHEN and SYDVKM. This CDR3 contains 13 residues. Trimming removed 5 bases at V and 3 bases at J, with 11 bases between. Written as DNA, the CDR3 is TGTGCCAGCAGTGAAACAGGGCTCTACGAGCAGTACGTC. It specifies CASSETGLYEQYV.

Ten or more counts support this clonotype. Just one base apart from a much larger clone, this may be a read error. The V call is TRBV12-3 or TRBV12-4, the J call TRBJ1-2; a possible D gene is TRBD1 (6 bases). V dropped 3 bases and J dropped 7 bases, with 12 bases sitting between them. The CDR3 loop spans 13 amino acids. CDR3 amino acids: CASSFEGGAGYTF. DNA for the CDR3: TGTGCCAGCAGTTTCGAGGGGGGGGCTGGCTACACCTTC.

The sample holds many counts of this clonotype. The V gene is TRBV7-2, the J gene TRBJ2-7, with D possibly being TRBD1 or TRBD2 (5 bases each). Deletions cut 2 bases from V and 0 bases from J, with 8 bases between. The length of the CDR3 is 14 residues. The germline V gene encodes CDR1 SGHTA and CDR2 FQGNSA. CDR3 amino acids: CASSLWGNSYEQYF. The CDR3 nucleotides read TGTGCCAGCAGCTTATGGGGGAACTCCTACGAGCAGTACTTC.

This clonotype is medium-sized in the sample. The chain couples TRBV7-3 to TRBJ2-3; no clear D. The CDR3 extends over 14 amino acids. Germline values: CDR1 SGHTA, CDR2 FQGTGA. Deletions cut 5 bases from V and 2 bases from J, with 11 bases between. DNA of the CDR3: TGTGCCAGCAGCGGGATAGCCCACACAGATACGCAGTATTTT. Protein: CASSGIAHTDTQYF.

This clonotype is large within its sample. The chain employs TRBV6-6 and TRBJ1-6; TRBD1 agrees at 8 bases. The CDR3 is made up of 13 amino acids. Losses at the gene ends were 5 bases for V and 10 bases for J; bases not matched to a gene: 4. The V gene's germline CDR1 is MNHNY and CDR2 SVGAGI (reference sequence). Here the CDR3 reads CASSQGQDSPLHF. The DNA of the CDR3 is TGTGCCAGCAGTCAGGGACAGGACTCACCCCTCCACTTT.

By share, this clonotype ranks as medium-sized (0.01 to 0.1%). The V gene is TRBV5-1, the J gene TRBJ1-2, with a possible D match to TRBD1 (6 bases). Germline V gives CDR1 SGHRS, CDR2 YFSETQ. With 4 bases removed from V and 7 bases from J, the gap between germline ends came to 17 bases. The CDR3 consists of 14 residues. The CDR3 sequence: CASSRSAGAVGYTF. The CDR3 nucleotides read TGCGCCAGCAGCAGGTCGGCAGGGGCTGTTGGCTACACCTTC. Supplemented by reference TRBV5-1 and TRBJ1-2, the full variable domain reads KAGVTQTPRYLIKTRGQQVTLSCSPISGHRSVSWYQQTPGQGLQFLFEYFSETQRNKGNFPGRFSGRQFSNSRSEMNVSTLELGDSALYLCASSRSAGAVGYTFGSGTRLTVV.

This clonotype is categorized as medium-sized. J is TRBJ1-1 and V is TRBV7-6; D gene ambiguous. The CDR3 covers 14 residues. The germline CDR1 and CDR2 sequences are SGHVS and FNYEAQ. V was trimmed by 3 bases and J by 1 base, leaving 9 bases between them. Here the CDR3 DNA reads TGTGCCAGCAGCTTGAATGGGGAGAACACTGAAGCTTTCTTT. This sequence encodes CASSLNGENTEAFF. Supplemented by reference TRBV7-6 and TRBJ1-1, the full variable domain reads GAGVSQSPRYKVTKRGQDVALRCDPISGHVSLYWYRQALGQGPEFLTYFNYEAQQDKSGLPNDRFSAERPEGSISTLTIQRTEQRDSAMYRCASSLNGENTEAFFGQGTRLTVV.

This clonotype counts as medium-sized. DNA for the CDR3: TGTGCCAGCAGTTTACCCCCCAGGGAAAAACTGTTTTTT. It codes for CASSLPPREKLFF. The gene calls are TRBV28 and TRBJ1-4; D unresolved. The CDR3 sequence is 13 residues long. V gave up 2 bases and J gave up 8 bases, with 9 bases separating them. Per germline, CDR1 MDHEN and CDR2 SYDVKM.

This clonotype was counted only a few times. The chain combines TRBV20-1 with TRBJ1-5; D is ambiguous. The CDR3 sequence is 15 residues long. Trimming cost V 1 base and J 1 base, with 11 bases left between them. In germline, CDR1 is DFQATT, CDR2 SNEGSKA (reference sequence). The CDR3 DNA sequence: TGCAGTGCTAGAGTAAGCACGATAAGCAATCAGCCCCAGCATTTT. Its translation: CSARVSTISNQPQHF.

By its share, this clonotype is medium-sized. The rearrangement links TRBV5-1 to TRBJ2-2; D is unclear. CDR3 length: 13 residues. Trimming took off 5 bases at V and 7 bases at J, with 12 bases between the two ends. Germline V gene data show CDR1 as SGHRS and CDR2 as YFSETQ. The CDR3 spells CASRPALNGELFF. CDR3 sequence (DNA): TGCGCCAGCAGACCGGCGTTAAACGGGGAGCTGTTTTTT. Complete variable domain (other parts from reference TRBV5-1 and TRBJ2-2): KAGVTQTPRYLIKTRGQQVTLSCSPISGHRSVSWYQQTPGQGLQFLFEYFSETQRNKGNFPGRFSGRQFSNSRSEMNVSTLELGDSALYLCASRPALNGELFFGEGSRLTVL.